This paragraph covers one T cell receptor beta chain sequence. Profiled with immunoSEQ multiplex PCR; TCRdb holds only in-frame clones, not every one. The sample has roughly 130,000 clones, about four fifths seen once. CDR1 is SGHNT and CDR2 is YYREEE in the germline V gene (reference sequence). Between the trimmed V and J ends, which lost 2 bases and 4 bases, there was a span of 9 bases. The CDR3 sequence is 13 residues long. The data belong to a study of blood T cell repertoires in COVID-19. Sequencing was carried out using peripheral blood. The chain couples TRBV5-4 to TRBJ1-2, with D unclear. The clonotype comes from an older woman with acute or convalescent COVID-19. CDR3 DNA sequence: TGTGCCAGCAGCTTCGGGGAGTTCTATGGCTACACCTTC. Encoded protein: CASSFGEFYGYTF.